The 26 T cell receptor beta chains presented below share a single source sample, sequenced in a study of tumor and adjacent non-tumor tissue in lung cancer (dated by TCRdb to 2016 to 2019). Library preparation was by multiplex PCR. Reads for this sample came from an Illumina HiSeq 2500. TCRbeta libraries were built by three rounds of nested PCR using primers (Table S4), following protocols modified from ARM-PCR. TCRdb handled the public reads itself, with Q25 trimming in fastp and clone calling in MiXCR, and kept productive beta chains. Each CDR3 protein gets just one entry, which takes the most common genes and DNA from the rows behind it. The sample table lists tens of thousands of distinct CDR3 sequences, approximately 71% of them with a count of one. Of the sample, 25% to 35% is held by the ten largest clones. RNA was isolated from bulk, unsorted tissue, and RNA quality was assessed with a NanoDrop ND-1000 and an Agilent 2100. Normal lung samples were distant non-tumor tissue taken more than 3 cm from the tumor edge.

The sequenced sample consisted of distant non-tumor lung tissue. All receptors derive from a woman aged 50 to 65 with non-small cell lung cancer.

As to this clonotype: The junction shows a germline mismatch at one end, possibly a read error. The V and J genes are TRBV20-1 and TRBJ1-5; 8 nucleotides match TRBD1. The germline CDR1 and CDR2 sequences are DFQATT and SNEGSKA (reference sequence). The CDR3 is 15 residues long. DNA of the CDR3: TGCAGTCTTACCAGCCTGACAGGGGACAATCAGCTCCAGCATTTT. Protein product: CSLTSLTGDNQLQHF.

As regards this clonotype: A much larger clone lies a single base off, so this may be a read error. The V gene is TRBV13, the J gene TRBJ2-7; D may match TRBD1 or TRBD2 (5 bases each). Germline V CDR1 and CDR2: PRHDT, FYEKMQ (reference sequence). The ends were cut back, 8 bases at V and 2 bases at J, with 13 bases in the middle. This CDR3 comprises 13 residues. Here the CDR3 reads CASRGRATYEQYF. The CDR3 nucleotides read TGTGCCAGCCGGGGCAGGGCCACCTACGAGCAGTACTTC.

About this clonotype: An end of the junction does not agree with germline; a read error may underlie this. The chain recombines TRBV6-2 or TRBV6-3 with TRBJ2-3; unclear D gene. The CDR3 spans 12 residues. Looked up from germline, CDR1 is MNHEY and CDR2 is SVGEGT. The CDR3 sequence is CANSCSKDMQYF. The CDR3, as DNA: TGTGCCAACAGTTGCTCCAAAGATATGCAGTATTTT.

As to this clonotype: The conserved phenylalanine or tryptophan is not found at the CDR3 terminus, so this likely reflects a read error. The chain couples TRBV11-2 to TRBJ2-2; weak D call: TRBD2 (5 bases). The germline CDR1 and CDR2 sequences are SGHAT and FQNNGV. The length of the CDR3 is 15 residues. The CDR3 DNA follows: TGTGCCAGCAGCCCATCGTCTCGAAACACCGGGGAACTGTTTCTT. It encodes CASSPSSRNTGELFL.

For this clonotype: The junction departs from the called germline gene at one end, perhaps through a read error. The chain joins TRBV11-1 to TRBJ2-1, with D tentatively TRBD1 (6 bases). CDR1 is SGHAT, CDR2 FQDESV, per germline (reference sequence). CDR3 length: 17 residues. The CDR3 nucleotides read TGTGCCAGTAGCTCGTGGGGCAGGGGCCTGCTTGCTTCTGAGCAGTTGTTC. It is translated as CASSSWGRGLLASEQLF.

As to this clonotype: A much larger clone lies one base from this, so it may be a read error. The chain joins TRBV12-3 or TRBV12-4 to TRBJ1-4; D is undetermined. The CDR3 consists of 14 residues. CDR3 nucleotide sequence: TGTGCCAGCAGTTTAGCCAGCCTTAATGGAAAACTGTTTTTT. It yields the protein CASSLASLNGKLFF.

The sample holds a few counts of this clonotype. The junction does not match germline at one end; this may be a read error. The V and J genes are TRBV11-2 and TRBJ2-1; D gene uncertain. CDR1 SGHAT and CDR2 FQNNGV come from the germline V gene. The CDR3 is made up of 15 amino acids. The CDR3 coding sequence is TGTGTCAGCAGCGAAATAGCTCTGCTCTACAATGAGGAGTTCTTC. This translates into CVSSEIALLYNEEFF.

Comment on this clonotype: With a much larger clone just one base away, this may be a read error. The conserved closing phenylalanine or tryptophan is absent in this CDR3, likely reflecting a read error. This chain uses TRBV6-2 or TRBV6-3 with TRBJ2-7, with D maybe TRBD2 (5 bases). Between the trimmed V and J ends, which lost 0 bases and 7 bases, there was a span of 10 bases. Germline CDR1 is MNHEY and CDR2 is SVGEGT. CDR3 length: 13 amino acids. This CDR3 is CASSYSKAVEQYL. The CDR3 DNA reads TGTGCCAGCAGTTACTCGAAAGCGGTGGAGCAGTACCTC.

On this clonotype itself: Since a much larger clone is just one base distant, this may be a read error. This chain joins TRBV20-1 and TRBJ2-1, with 8 bases aligning to TRBD2. This CDR3 has 14 residues. Looked up from germline, CDR1 is DFQATT and CDR2 is SNEGSKA (reference sequence). As DNA, the CDR3 is TGCAGTGCTATAAGCGGGAGAGTAGAGGGTGAGCGGTTCTTC. Encoded protein: CSAISGRVEGERFF.

This chain uses TRBV20-1 with TRBJ1-2; maybe TRBD1 (5 bases). Germline CDR1 DFQATT, CDR2 SNEGSKA (reference sequence). V dropped 7 bases and J dropped 9 bases, with 21 bases sitting between them. The CDR3 is 13 amino acids. The CDR3 bases are TGCAGTGTTAGCCCCCCAGGGTTCGGTAGCTACACCTTC. Amino acids: CSVSPPGFGSYTF.

Comment on this clonotype: A much larger clone is a single base away; this may be a read error. The V call is TRBV4-1, the J call TRBJ2-3; the match to TRBD2 covers 9 bases. This CDR3 region has 16 residues. Germline V gives CDR1 MGHRA, CDR2 YSYEKL. The CDR3 DNA follows: TGCGCCAGCGGCCAGTCCATTAGCGGGAGCTCAGATACGCAGTATTTT. Amino acids: CASGQSISGSSDTQYF.

A few counts support this clonotype. The chain carries TRBV5-4 and TRBJ2-1, with D possibly being TRBD1 (5 bases). In germline, CDR1 is SGHNT, CDR2 YYREEE (reference sequence). The CDR3 is made up of 14 amino acids. Trimming left V 4 bases short and J 2 bases short, with 10 bases between. The CDR3 is CASSPKTAYNEQFF. The CDR3 coding sequence is TGTGCCAGCAGCCCCAAGACAGCCTACAATGAGCAGTTCTTC. The full variable domain, with the rest looked up from reference TRBV5-4 and TRBJ2-1, is ETGVTQSPTHLIKTRGQQVTLRCSSQSGHNTVSWYQQALGQGPQFIFQYYREEENGRGNFPPRFSGLQFPNYSSELNVNALELDDSALYLCASSPKTAYNEQFFGPGTRLTVL.

Points on this clonotype: The CDR3 carries no conserved terminal phenylalanine or tryptophan, so it likely arises from a read error. J is TRBJ1-6 and V is TRBV11-2; D gene unclear. The length of the CDR3 is 14 residues. From germline, CDR1 is SGHAT and CDR2 FQNNGV. The CDR3 protein is CVSSLAWDNSPLHY. Written as DNA, the CDR3 is TGTGTCAGCAGCTTAGCATGGGATAATTCACCCCTCCACTAT.

A word on this clonotype: The junction and the germline gene differ at one end; a read error may be behind it. The DNA for the CDR3 is TGTGCCAGCAGTGTCTCGTGGCAGCGTTTCACGCAGTTTTTT. The encoded protein is CASSVSWQRFTQFF. V usage is TRBV6-1 and J usage is TRBJ2-3; D is unclear. This CDR3 has 14 residues. CDR1 is MNHNS, CDR2 SASEGT, per germline.

The chain links TRBV7-9 to TRBJ2-2; D remains ambiguous. The V end lost 7 bases, the J end lost 8 bases, and 14 bases lay between the germline ends. CDR1 is SEHNR and CDR2 is FQNEAQ in the germline V gene (reference sequence). This CDR3 region has 13 residues. CDR3: CASNQFWAGELFF. As DNA, the CDR3 is TGTGCCAGCAACCAATTTTGGGCGGGGGAGCTGTTTTTT.

This clonotype was counted many times. The V gene is TRBV7-2, the J gene TRBJ2-5, with a possible D match to TRBD2 (6 bases). Germline V CDR1 and CDR2: SGHTA, FQGNSA. CDR3 length: 16 amino acids. Trimming stripped 2 bases from V and 4 bases from J, with 17 bases between. CDR3 region: CASSLRLGRSGETQYF. The CDR3 coding sequence is TGTGCCAGCAGCTTACGGCTCGGGAGATCCGGAGAGACCCAGTACTTC.

This clonotype has just one count. One junction end disagrees with the germline gene, perhaps due to a read error. The gene calls are TRBV20-1 and TRBJ1-5, with D perhaps TRBD1 (5 bases). Germline V gene data show CDR1 as DFQATT and CDR2 as SNEGSKA (reference sequence). The CDR3 has 14 residues. The CDR3 reads CSATRDVSNQPQRF. The CDR3 DNA is TGCAGTGCTACCCGGGACGTTAGCAATCAGCCCCAGCGCTTT.

Notes on this clonotype: One end of the junction does not line up with germline, which may come from a read error. The chain employs TRBV5-4 and TRBJ1-5; 8 positions agree with TRBD1. The CDR3 has 15 amino acids. Per germline, CDR1 SGHNT and CDR2 YYREEE (reference sequence). The CDR3 DNA follows: TGTGCCAGCAGCTCGCAGGGGACAGGCAATCAGCCTCAGCATTTT. Its protein is CASSSQGTGNQPQHF.

This clonotype was detected ten times or more. This sequence joins TRBV20-1 and TRBJ1-5; 9 bases align to TRBD1. From germline, CDR1 is DFQATT and CDR2 SNEGSKA (reference sequence). The CDR3 extends over 17 amino acids. V shed 4 bases and J 0 bases; nucleotides not matched to a gene: 10. CDR3 amino acids: CSATPGQGHYSNQPQHF. CDR3 sequence (DNA): TGCAGTGCTACGCCGGGACAGGGACACTATAGCAATCAGCCCCAGCATTTT.

The sample holds a few counts of this clonotype. J is TRBJ2-7 and V is TRBV5-5; no definite D call. CDR1 is SGHKS and CDR2 is YYEKEE in the germline V gene (reference sequence). The CDR3 length is 15 residues. Trimming cost V 2 bases and J 6 bases, with 18 bases left between them. The CDR3 nucleotides are TGTGCCAGCAGCTTTGACGTCTGGAGTCCCGGCGAGCAGTACTTC. It specifies CASSFDVWSPGEQYF.

Concerning this clonotype itself: This may come from a read error, since a much larger clone is one base off. The chain couples TRBV5-6 to TRBJ2-1, with D unresolved. Germline assignment: CDR1 SGHDT and CDR2 YYEEEE. Deletions cut 0 bases from V and 6 bases from J, with 7 bases between. This CDR3 contains 13 residues. The CDR3 DNA follows: TGTGCCAGCAGCTTGGACAGTGTCAATGAGCAGTTCTTC. Translating it yields CASSLDSVNEQFF.

This clonotype has a single count. A much larger clone lies a single base off, so this may be a read error. V is TRBV5-6 and J is TRBJ2-3; 12 positions agree with TRBD2. The CDR3 is made up of 19 amino acids. Germline loops: CDR1 SGHDT, CDR2 YYEEEE. V trimming: 3 bases; J trimming: 3 bases; junction bases outside the gene matches: 14. CDR3 sequence (DNA): TGTGCCAGCAGCTCCGATCCTAGCGGGAGGGGGGATGAGACAGATACGCAGTATTTT. Translated: CASSSDPSGRGDETDTQYF.

V usage is TRBV20-1 and J usage is TRBJ2-1; no reliable D call. CDR1 DFQATT and CDR2 SNEGSKA come from the germline V gene (reference sequence). This CDR3 is built from 12 residues. The chain's CDR3 is CRTMLTYNEQFF. CDR3 nucleotide sequence: TGCAGAACCATGCTTACCTACAATGAGCAGTTCTTC.

On this clonotype: At one end the junction does not follow the germline gene, possibly because of a read error. The chain is built from TRBV11-1 and TRBJ2-3; the D gene could be TRBD1 or TRBD2 (7 bases each). Germline V gene sequence: CDR1 SGHAT, CDR2 FQDESV (reference sequence). The CDR3 is 14 residues long. CDR3 nucleotide sequence: TGTGCTAGCAGCTTAGCGAGCGGGACAGATACGCAATATTTT. Encoded protein: CASSLASGTDTQYF. Full variable domain (missing parts from reference TRBV11-1 and TRBJ2-3): EAEVAQSPRYKITEKSQAVAFWCDPISGHATLYWYRQILGQGPELLVQFQDESVVDDSQLPKDRFSAERLKGVDSTLKIQPAELGDSAMYLCASSLASGTDTQYFGPGTRLTVL.

This clonotype was detected only a few times. A much larger clone differs by one base, so this may be a read error. The chain uses TRBV6-1 and TRBJ2-1; D could derive from TRBD1 or TRBD2 (6 bases each). The V end lost 7 bases, the J end lost 4 bases, and 14 bases lay between the germline ends. This CDR3 region has 14 residues. From germline, CDR1 is MNHNS and CDR2 SASEGT. The CDR3, as DNA: TGTGCCAGCATCCGAGGGGGAGGTTACAATGAGCAGTTCTTC. It is translated as CASIRGGGYNEQFF.

This clonotype has just one count. This rearrangement joins TRBV4-1 to TRBJ2-4; the D gene could be TRBD1 or TRBD2 (5 bases each). V was pared by 4 bases and J by 1 base, with 11 bases between. CDR3 length: 15 residues. The germline V gene encodes CDR1 MGHRA and CDR2 YSYEKL. The CDR3 DNA reads TGCGCCAGCAGCCTGTCCTGGGGGGCCAAAAACATTCAGTACTTC. Amino acids: CASSLSWGAKNIQYF.